The 19 T cell receptor beta chains below were found in one sample sequenced in a study of Ad26.COV2.S vaccination and SARS-CoV-2 variants (dated by TCRdb to about 2021). Reading the label with the study, this specimen's treatment or condition is: 19 received Ad26.COV2.S at low or high dose, single or two shots; a few received placebo; per-sample allocation not given. For vaccine and placebo recipients, repertoires were sequenced using samples collected on day 63 after the first injection. Receptors were amplified or captured by the immunoSEQ multiplex PCR assay. This immuneACCESS table, as held by TCRdb, lists in-frame sequences with V and J called but not all clones. Of the missing ones, under half trace to an unresolved V gene in checked studies; the others have no known cause. This sample is represented by about 680,000 clones; roughly 90% of them were singletons. Over 1.3% of the sample goes to the ten largest clones.

The sample here was peripheral blood, taken in a trial of Ad26.COV2.S vaccine versus placebo. The receptors here all came from a person between 18 and 65 years old who received the Ad26.COV2.S COVID-19 vaccine or a placebo.

V usage is TRBV6-5 and J usage is TRBJ1-2, with D possibly matching TRBD1 (6 bases). This CDR3 contains 14 residues. Germline CDR1 reads MNHEY; CDR2 reads SVGAGI. V lost 3 bases and J lost 8, with 16 bases in between. CDR3: CASSYSYGGLGYTF. The CDR3 nucleotides read TGTGCCAGCAGTTATTCATACGGGGGGCTGGGCTACACCTTC.

The sample holds one count of this clone. The chain combines TRBV2 with TRBJ1-1; tentatively, D is TRBD1 (6 bases). The CDR3 is made up of 13 amino acids. Trimming removed 6 bases from V and 6 bases from J, with 14 bases in between. CDR1 is SNHLY and CDR2 is FYNNEI in the germline V gene. CDR3 in DNA: TGTGCCAGCAGCCCCCGGGAGGGGGCTGAAGCTTTCTTT. This sequence encodes CASSPREGAEAFF.

This sequence joins TRBV3-1 (or the pseudogene TRBV3-2) and TRBJ2-3, with a weak D call TRBD1 (7 bases). Germline V gene data show CDR1 as LGHDT and CDR2 as YNNKEL (reference sequence). The CDR3 totals 16 residues. Trimming removed 1 base from V and 4 bases from J, with 15 bases in between. The CDR3 is CASSQAATGRPDTQYF. The CDR3 DNA reads TGTGCCAGCAGCCAAGCCGCGACAGGGAGGCCAGATACGCAGTATTTT.

The gene calls are TRBV6-5 and TRBJ1-5; TRBD1 is a possible D gene (5 bases). The V gene lost 4 bases and the J gene lost 7 bases, with 14 bases spanning the gap. Germline V CDR1 and CDR2: MNHEY, SVGAGI. This CDR3 spans 14 amino acids. The CDR3 DNA reads TGTGCCAGCAGTTTTGACAGAAGGGGACAGCCCCAGCATTTT. It yields the protein CASSFDRRGQPQHF.

The chain carries TRBV9 and TRBJ1-1; D is ambiguous. The CDR3 runs to 15 residues. Trimming removed 4 bases at V and 3 bases at J, with 16 bases between. The germline gives CDR1 SGDLS, CDR2 YYNGEE. CDR3 amino acids: CASSFSPSSDTEAFF. The CDR3 nucleotides read TGTGCCAGCAGCTTCAGTCCCTCCTCGGACACTGAAGCTTTCTTT.

This rearrangement joins TRBV6-5 to TRBJ1-1; possible D gene TRBD1, 6 bases. Germline CDR1 reads MNHEY; CDR2 reads SVGAGI. There are 13 residues in the CDR3. The germline V and J ends were trimmed by 6 bases and 1 base, with 9 bases remaining between them. This CDR3 reads CASRLTGNTEAFF. As DNA, the CDR3 is TGTGCCAGCAGGCTGACAGGGAACACTGAAGCTTTCTTT.

The J gene is TRBJ2-7, the V gene TRBV5-5; 10 bases match TRBD1. The trim removed 0 bases at V and 7 bases at J, leaving 4 bases unmatched. The CDR3 runs 14 residues. The V gene's germline CDR1 is SGHKS and CDR2 YYEKEE (reference sequence). Here the CDR3 reads CASSLGQGAREQYF. The CDR3 DNA follows: TGTGCCAGCAGCTTGGGACAGGGGGCGCGTGAGCAGTACTTC.

The table lists this clone with a few counts. V gene TRBV3-1 (or the pseudogene TRBV3-2) combines with J gene TRBJ2-5, with 9 bases fitting TRBD2. Germline V gene sequence: CDR1 LGHDT, CDR2 YNNKEL (reference sequence). This CDR3 is 17 amino acids long. V lost 5 bases to trimming and J lost 4 bases; unmatched junction nucleotides: 14. This CDR3 is CASSFYGSGSPRETQYF. The DNA of the CDR3 is TGTGCCAGCAGCTTCTATGGTAGCGGGAGTCCCCGAGAGACCCAGTACTTC.

With regard to this clone: Other DNA variants within this sample encode the same CDR3. The rearrangement links TRBV9 to TRBJ2-2; maybe TRBD1 (5 bases). Trimming removed 0 bases from V and 2 bases from J, with 8 bases in between. Germline CDR1 SGDLS, CDR2 YYNGEE. CDR3 length: 15 amino acids. This CDR3 is CASSVGQPNTGELFF. The DNA for the CDR3 is TGTGCCAGCAGCGTAGGACAGCCCAACACCGGGGAGCTGTTTTTT. Together with reference TRBV9 and TRBJ2-2, the CDR3 gives the full variable domain: DSGVTQTPKHLITATGQRVTLRCSPRSGDLSVYWYQQSLDQGLQFLIQYYNGEERAKGNILERFSAQQFPDLHSELNLSSLELGDSALYFCASSVGQPNTGELFFGEGSRLTVL.

The chain has TRBV7-9 and TRBJ1-1; D is uncertain. The V end was cut by 3 bases, the J end by 1 base, with 12 bases between. The germline CDR1 and CDR2 sequences are SEHNR and FQNEAQ (reference sequence). The CDR3 extends over 15 amino acids. This CDR3 is CASSLGLTRNTEAFF. In DNA, the CDR3 is TGTGCCAGCAGCTTGGGTCTGACAAGGAACACTGAAGCTTTCTTT.

V is TRBV10-3 and J is TRBJ2-2, with TRBD2 as a possible D gene (6 bases). V lost 6 bases to trimming and J lost 3 bases, with 14 bases between them. This CDR3 is built from 15 residues. Looked up from germline, CDR1 is ENHRY and CDR2 is SYGVKD. In DNA, the CDR3 is TGTGCCATCAGGATGCTATCGGGGGACACCGGGGAGCTGTTTTTT. Protein: CAIRMLSGDTGELFF.

The gene calls are TRBV7-9 and TRBJ2-7; D possibly corresponds to TRBD2 (6 bases). This CDR3 contains 13 residues. Germline V lookup: CDR1 SEHNR, CDR2 FQNEAQ (reference sequence). V was cut by 2 bases and J by 3 bases, with 8 bases left in between. The DNA for the CDR3 is TGTGCCAGCAGCTTAAGCGGGCTCTACGAGCAGTACTTC. It yields the protein CASSLSGLYEQYF.

This rearrangement joins TRBV30 to TRBJ1-5; 11 nucleotides agree with TRBD1. Germline V gene lookup returns CDR1 GTSNPN and CDR2 SVGIG (reference sequence). V trimming: 2 bases; J trimming: 5 bases; junction bases outside the gene matches: 8. This CDR3 has 16 residues. DNA for the CDR3: TGTGCCTGGAGTCCTTGGACAGGGGGCATCGATCAGCCCCAGCATTTT. Amino acid sequence: CAWSPWTGGIDQPQHF. Full variable domain (missing parts from reference TRBV30 and TRBJ1-5): SQTIHQWPATLVQPVGSPLSLECTVEGTSNPNLYWYRQAAGRGLQLLFYSVGIGQISSEVPQNLSASRPQDRQFILSSKKLLLSDSGFYLCAWSPWTGGIDQPQHFGDGTRLSIL.

The chain has TRBV6-5 and TRBJ1-3; D is undetermined. The V gene's germline CDR1 is MNHEY and CDR2 SVGAGI. The V and J ends lost 7 bases and 0 bases respectively, with 10 bases between them. CDR3 length: 14 amino acids. The CDR3 sequence is CASTALVSGNTIYF. The DNA of the CDR3 is TGTGCCAGCACCGCATTGGTCTCTGGAAACACCATATATTTT.

About this clone itself: At the DNA level, this CDR3 is encoded by other sequences in the same sample as well. V usage is TRBV7-2 and J usage is TRBJ1-6; D is possibly TRBD1 (5 bases). The germline V gene encodes CDR1 SGHTA and CDR2 FQGNSA. The CDR3 has 14 residues. V was shortened by 2 bases and J by 6 bases, with 8 bases between the two germline ends. This CDR3 reads CASSLRQGNSPLHF. The CDR3 DNA reads as TGTGCCAGCAGCTTACGGCAGGGTAATTCACCCCTCCACTTT.

This clone turned up a few times. The V call is TRBV18, the J call TRBJ1-2; 7 nucleotides align to TRBD1. The CDR3 consists of 15 residues. Germline CDR1 KGHSH, CDR2 LQKENI. The junction had 14 bases not matched to a gene; V was cut back by 5 bases and J by 8 bases. The CDR3 here is CASSSDRADVRGYTF. Written as DNA, the CDR3 is TGTGCCAGCTCATCTGACAGGGCAGACGTCAGGGGCTACACCTTC.

This clone was counted a single time. The V call is TRBV24-1, the J call TRBJ2-2; D not resolved. V lost 3 bases to trimming and J lost 6 bases, with 4 bases between them. Germline lookup yields CDR1 KGHDR and CDR2 SFDVKD. The CDR3 contains 12 residues. CDR3 in amino acids: CATSDTPGELFF. The DNA of the CDR3 is TGTGCCACCAGTGATACCCCCGGGGAGCTGTTTTTT.

The J gene is TRBJ2-1, the V gene TRBV29-1; 8 bases map to TRBD1. In germline, CDR1 is SQVTM, CDR2 ANQGSEA. The length of the CDR3 is 16 residues. V was pared by 3 bases and J by 4 bases, with 11 bases of the junction left unmatched. CDR3 sequence reads: CSVELTGAKAYNEQFF. The CDR3 DNA sequence: TGCAGCGTTGAGTTGACAGGGGCGAAAGCGTACAATGAGCAGTTCTTC.

The chain employs TRBV2 and TRBJ2-7; TRBD1 matches 11 bases. CDR1 is SNHLY and CDR2 is FYNNEI in the germline V gene. The V segment lost 5 bases and the J segment 2 bases; nucleotides outside the gene matches: 8. This CDR3 comprises 16 residues. CDR3 DNA: TGTGCCAGCAGTAGGACAGGGGGCAAATCCCCCTACGAGCAGTACTTC. It translates to CASSRTGGKSPYEQYF.